This T cell receptor (beta chain) was identified during a study of multiple sclerosis patients with progressive multifocal leukoencephalopathy. CDR3 length: 16 amino acids. Germline V lookup: CDR1 LNHDA, CDR2 SQIVND (reference sequence). V was shortened by 3 bases and J by 0 bases, with 12 bases between the two germline ends. Findings of the study overall: Expanded clones at PML onset predated and persisted through natalizumab therapy.

Turning to this clone: Its target is not known.

Produced via immunoSEQ multiplex PCR; TCRdb's table is partial and in-frame only. The sample shows roughly 30,000 clones, more than 75% of them seen only once. Regarding time point: before natalizumab initiation. All patients had prior interferon beta, and all PML patients were female. The T0 samples predate the first natalizumab infusion. V and J are TRBV19 and TRBJ1-3; no definite D call. The sample was PBMCs. This receptor was obtained from a human donor with multiple sclerosis. CDR3 in DNA: TGTGCCAGTAGTATGGGTAAACAAAGCTCTGGAAACACCATATATTTT. This translates into CASSMGKQSSGNTIYF. Looking up the rest from reference TRBV19 and TRBJ1-3 gives the full variable domain: DGGITQSPKYLFRKEGQNVTLSCEQNLNHDAMYWYRQDPGQGLRLIYYSQIVNDFQKGDIAEGYSVSREKKESFPLTVTSAQKNPTAFYLCASSMGKQSSGNTIYFGEGSWLTVV.